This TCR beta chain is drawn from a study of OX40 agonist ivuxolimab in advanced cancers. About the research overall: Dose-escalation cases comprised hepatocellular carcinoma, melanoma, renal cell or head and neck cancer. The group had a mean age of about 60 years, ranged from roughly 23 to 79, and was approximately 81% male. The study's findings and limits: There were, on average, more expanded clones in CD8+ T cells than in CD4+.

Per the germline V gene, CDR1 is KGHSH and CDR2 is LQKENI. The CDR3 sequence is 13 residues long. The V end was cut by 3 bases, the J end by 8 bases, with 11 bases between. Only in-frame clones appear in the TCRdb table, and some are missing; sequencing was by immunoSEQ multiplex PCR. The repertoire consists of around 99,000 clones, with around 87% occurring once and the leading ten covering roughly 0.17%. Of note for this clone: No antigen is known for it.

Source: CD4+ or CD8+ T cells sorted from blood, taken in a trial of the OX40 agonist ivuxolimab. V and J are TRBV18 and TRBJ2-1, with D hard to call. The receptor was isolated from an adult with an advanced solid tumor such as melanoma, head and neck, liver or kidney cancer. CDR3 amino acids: CASSPFLEDEQFF. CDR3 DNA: TGTGCCAGCTCACCGTTCCTAGAGGATGAGCAGTTCTTC.